Reported below is one TCR beta chain. TCR beta CDR3 regions were amplified from RNA. TCR CDR3 regions were first amplified by RT-PCR with HTBI primers. TCRdb recomputed calls from the multiplex PCR reads with MiXCR, one row per CDR3 protein. The table records under 700,000 distinct CDR3 sequences, around 46% of them present only once. This record comes from a study of T cells in Graves' hyperthyroidism and ophthalmopathy. The CDR3 totals 11 residues. Germline V gene data show CDR1 as SGHVS and CDR2 as FQNEAQ. The sequenced sample consisted of peripheral blood or thyroid tissue (not recorded which). The genes are TRBV7-8 and TRBJ2-5, with D maybe TRBD1 (5 bases). The J call may not be correct, given that the DNA end is closer to TRBJ2-7. This TCR was sampled from a woman under 30 with Graves' hyperthyroidism. The CDR3 DNA reads as TGTGCCAGGGGGCGCGACTACGAGCAGTACTTC. The encoded protein is CARGRDYEQYF.